A single sample is the source of the 12 T cell receptor beta chains below, sequenced in a study of shared clonotypes between healthy human individuals. CD8 cells regarded as naive lacked CD45RO, were positively chosen for CCR7, and omitted terminally differentiated effector memory CD45RA+ cells. Profiled with immunoSEQ multiplex PCR; TCRdb holds only in-frame clones, not every one. The table records around 2.1 million clones, roughly 91% of them present only once. The source material was naive CD8+ T cells from PBMCs. The receptors originated from a man between 18 and 29 years old in good health. Some clones in this sample may be carry-over from other donors' samples.

The chain employs TRBV29-1 and TRBJ2-7; a possible D gene is TRBD1 (6 bases). The CDR3 contains 14 residues. Germline assignment: CDR1 SQVTM and CDR2 ANQGSEA. The ends were cut back, 6 bases at V and 3 bases at J, with 18 bases in the middle. CDR3 coding DNA: TGCAGCGTAATCTTGGACAGCTCTTTCTACGAGCAGTACTTC. Translated, it gives CSVILDSSFYEQYF.

The J gene is TRBJ1-2, the V gene TRBV5-6, with TRBD1 as a possible D gene (5 bases). Deletions cut 6 bases from V and 5 bases from J, with 17 bases between. The CDR3 extends over 14 amino acids. The V gene's germline CDR1 is SGHDT and CDR2 YYEEEE. The CDR3 DNA follows: TGTGCCAGCACCCAAGGCGGGGGAATTTATGGCTACACCTTC. Its protein product is CASTQGGGIYGYTF.

The V and J genes are TRBV7-9 and TRBJ2-1, with D unresolved. Germline CDR1 is SEHNR and CDR2 is FQNEAQ (reference sequence). CDR3 size: 15 residues. Deletions cut 6 bases from V and 3 bases from J, with 15 bases between. The CDR3 DNA reads TGTGCCAGCAGTGGTGGCTTTGGGTACTACAATGAGCAGTTCTTC. This sequence encodes CASSGGFGYYNEQFF.

This sequence joins TRBV11-2 and TRBJ2-5, with D possibly being TRBD1 (5 bases). The J call may be in error: the DNA end matches TRBJ2-7 better. The CDR3 runs 12 residues. Germline lookup yields CDR1 SGHAT and CDR2 FQNNGV. The CDR3 reads CASSLVGPEQYF. As DNA, the CDR3 is TGTGCCAGCAGCTTAGTGGGGCCCGAGCAGTACTTC.

The V gene is TRBV4-1, the J gene TRBJ1-1, with 7 bases fitting TRBD1. The V segment lost 5 bases and the J segment 1 base; nucleotides outside the gene matches: 4. There are 14 residues in the CDR3. Germline values: CDR1 MGHRA, CDR2 YSYEKL. CDR3 residues: CASSNRGENTEAFF. CDR3 DNA: TGCGCCAGCAGCAACAGGGGTGAGAACACTGAAGCTTTCTTT.

The chain uses TRBV29-1 and TRBJ2-5; 8 nucleotides line up with TRBD2. V lost 2 bases to trimming and J lost 4 bases; unmatched junction nucleotides: 6. The CDR3 has 14 amino acids. Germline assignment: CDR1 SQVTM and CDR2 ANQGSEA. The CDR3 coding sequence is TGCAGCGTTGAAACCGGGCTAGCGGGAGAGACCCAGTACTTC. Residues: CSVETGLAGETQYF.

In nucleotides, the CDR3 is TGTGCCAGCAGCTCAGCACGAGGGGGGAGGAGGGAAAAACTGTTTTTT. It is translated as CASSSARGGRREKLFF. This chain joins TRBV28 and TRBJ1-4; tentative D call: TRBD1 (6 bases). Between the trimmed V and J ends, which lost 6 bases and 8 bases, there was a span of 22 bases. The CDR3 runs to 16 residues. Germline CDR1 is MDHEN and CDR2 is SYDVKM.

Details on this clone: The same CDR3 arises from other DNA sequences in this sample as well. V usage is TRBV9 and J usage is TRBJ2-7, with unresolved D. V gave up 0 bases and J gave up 5 bases, with 15 bases separating them. The CDR3 spans 15 residues. In germline, CDR1 is SGDLS, CDR2 YYNGEE. The CDR3 protein is CASSVGGRTVDEQYF. In DNA form, the CDR3 reads TGTGCCAGCAGCGTAGGCGGTAGGACGGTCGACGAGCAGTACTTC.

This chain joins TRBV27 and TRBJ2-7; D might be TRBD2 (6 bases). Trimming removed 6 bases at V and 6 bases at J, with 18 bases between. The CDR3 is made up of 14 amino acids. Germline values: CDR1 MNHEY, CDR2 SMNVEV (reference sequence). The CDR3 sequence: CASSPRLVEAEQYF. The CDR3 DNA follows: TGTGCCAGCAGCCCAAGACTAGTTGAGGCCGAGCAGTACTTC.

The V call is TRBV27, the J call TRBJ2-2; TRBD1 agrees at 9 bases. V trimming: 6 bases; J trimming: 1 base; junction bases outside the gene matches: 9. The CDR3 runs to 17 residues. Germline CDR1 and CDR2: MNHEY and SMNVEV (reference sequence). CDR3 DNA sequence: TGTGCCAGCAGGGACTCGGGGGGACAGGGGAACACCGGGGAGCTGTTTTTT. Amino acid sequence: CASRDSGGQGNTGELFF.

The chain employs TRBV9 and TRBJ2-2; unclear D gene. V lost 0 bases, J lost 4 bases, and 13 bases lay in between. CDR3 length: 16 amino acids. Looked up from germline, CDR1 is SGDLS and CDR2 is YYNGEE. The CDR3 reads CASSVEARLLTGELFF. In DNA, the CDR3 is TGTGCCAGCAGCGTAGAGGCGAGACTCCTCACCGGGGAGCTGTTTTTT.

The chain recombines TRBV9 with TRBJ2-7, with 7 bases aligning to TRBD2. J lost 3 bases, V lost 4 bases, and 7 bases had no gene match. This CDR3 is built from 14 residues. The germline V gene encodes CDR1 SGDLS and CDR2 YYNGEE. CDR3 region: CASSPRGVDYEQYF. The CDR3 DNA reads TGTGCCAGCAGCCCCCGGGGGGTGGACTACGAGCAGTACTTC.